Listed below are T cell receptor beta chains from one sample, sequenced in a study of T cell changes during pregnancy in multiple sclerosis. Generated by immunoSEQ multiplex PCR, the TCRdb table keeps only in-frame clones and is missing some. The table lists tens of thousands of clones, 85% to 95% of them singletons. Sequencing input: peripheral blood. Every receptor here comes from a female donor with multiple sclerosis, enrolled in a pregnancy study. The CDR3 runs from the conserved cysteine through the conserved F or W.

TRBV9,TRBJ2-3,CASSGGLDTDTQYF
TRBV11-1,TRBJ1-1,CASTSTGGHEAFF
TRBV27,TRBJ2-7,CASSLLTSGTYEQYF
TRBV10-2,TRBJ2-7,CASGSSGSLPGQYF
TRBV10-1,TRBJ2-3,CASSDRRTTDTQYF
TRBV9,TRBJ2-2,CASSRRQVDTGELFF
TRBV9,TRBJ2-2,CASRDRDLGSTGELFF
TRBV18,TRBJ2-1,CASSPLGVGNNEQFF
TRBV6-6,TRBJ2-5,CASGLQETQYF
TRBV20-1,TRBJ2-7,CSALSGYEQYF
TRBV5-5,TRBJ1-2,CASSLGQGDYGYTF
TRBV5-1,TRBJ2-5,CASSLAGEGSKETQYF
TRBV4-2,TRBJ2-1,CASSQVTSGRPDKQFF
TRBV30,TRBJ2-7,CAWRLRGATYEQYF
TRBV4-2,TRBJ2-1,CASSRRLADLPGFF
TRBV7-9,TRBJ2-5,CASSFPSGTKKQETQYF
TRBV6-5,TRBJ2-1,CASSYSREGYNEQFF
TRBV7-3,TRBJ1-1,CASSATSNTEAFF
TRBV9,TRBJ2-1,CASSVLIKAGEQFF
TRBV4-3,TRBJ2-2,CASSQDWENTGELFF
TRBV2,TRBJ1-2,CASRFRGHDDYGYTF
TRBV18,TRBJ2-6,CASSPTGAGANVLTF
TRBV19,TRBJ1-5,CASLRGDSLGAGNQPQHF
TRBV9,TRBJ1-4,CASSAEGRAWEKLFF
TRBV19,TRBJ2-3,CASSLASGRFADTQYF
TRBV29-1,TRBJ2-1,CSAPGLADAYEQFF
TRBV13,TRBJ2-2,CASSLGSASGSSTGELFF
TRBV6-5,TRBJ2-1,CASSYDLGGNEQFF
TRBV7-2,TRBJ1-2,CASSPGRYGYTF
TRBV10-3,TRBJ2-1,CAISGPTSGRKSYNEQFF
TRBV28,TRBJ1-4,CASSQGGKLFF
TRBV6-6,TRBJ1-1,CASSSGTAFF
TRBV5-5,TRBJ2-7,CASSLVRGAGMAYEQYF
TRBV14,TRBJ2-7,CASSQVGGAGEQYF
TRBV27,TRBJ2-1,CASSPGLAGYNEQFF
TRBV28,TRBJ1-5,CASTQGMRNQPQHF
TRBV19,TRBJ1-1,CASSIAPVNTEAFF